This is a list of T cell receptor beta chains from one sample in a study of blood T cell repertoires in COVID-19. Repertoires were generated with immunoSEQ multiplex PCR, while TCRdb's copy carries only in-frame clones and drops some. The sample has about 410,000 clones; 90% are singletons. The sample consisted of PBMCs or T cells enriched from blood (not recorded which). These receptors came from a man between 18 and 29 years old who had recovered from COVID-19. CDR3s include the opening cysteine and the closing phenylalanine or tryptophan. Fields, in order: V gene, J gene, clone size, D gene, CDR3 protein, CDR3 DNA. A D gene is named only where the DNA matches it firmly. The listing skips clone size in some rows; elsewhere it reads once, few, many or a size class.

TRBV4-1	TRBJ1-5	-	TRBD1	CASSRDRDESMPQHF	TGCGCCAGCAGCCGGGACAGGGATGAATCAATGCCCCAGCATTTT
TRBV6-1	TRBJ1-2	-	TRBD1	CASSESAWTGANYGYTF	TGTGCCAGCAGTGAAAGTGCGTGGACAGGGGCAAACTATGGCTACACCTTC
TRBV5-5	TRBJ2-3	-	-	CASSLGFGSASTDTQYF	TGTGCCAGCAGCTTGGGATTCGGAAGCGCAAGCACAGATACGCAGTATTTT
TRBV6-6	TRBJ1-5	-	TRBD1	CASRRDRKTSVDQPQHF	TGTGCCAGCCGTCGGGACAGGAAGACGTCGGTCGATCAGCCCCAGCATTTT
TRBV10-2	TRBJ2-2	-	TRBD2	CASSDQAGDTGELFF	TGCGCCAGCAGTGACCAGGCGGGAGACACCGGGGAGCTGTTTTTT
TRBV4-1	TRBJ1-1	once	TRBD1	CASSQDHGQGEAFF	TGCGCCAGCAGCCAAGATCACGGACAGGGTGAAGCTTTCTTT
TRBV4-1	TRBJ1-5	-	-	CASSQASRDQPQHF	TGCGCCAGCAGCCAAGCGAGTCGGGATCAGCCCCAGCATTTT
TRBV27	TRBJ1-2	-	-	CASTGDYYGYTF	TGTGCCAGCACAGGGGATTACTATGGCTACACCTTC
TRBV6-5	TRBJ1-1	-	-	CASGYQGNTEAFF	TGTGCCAGCGGGTACCAGGGGAACACTGAAGCTTTCTTT
TRBV2	TRBJ2-2	-	TRBD1	CASSTGVGELFF	TGTGCCAGCAGTACAGGGGTCGGGGAGCTGTTTTTT
TRBV5-4	TRBJ1-2	-	TRBD1	CASSGLTGTYGYTF	TGTGCCAGCAGCGGGCTGACAGGGACCTATGGCTACACCTTC
TRBV29-1	TRBJ2-1	-	-	CSVERLNEQFF	TGCAGCGTTGAAAGACTCAATGAGCAGTTCTTC
TRBV9	TRBJ1-4	-	TRBD1	CASSEKTGIEKLFF	TGTGCCAGCAGCGAGAAGACAGGGATTGAAAAACTGTTTTTT
TRBV5-5	TRBJ1-6	-	-	CASSLHPGGSPLHF	TGTGCCAGCAGCCTCCATCCGGGGGGGTCACCCCTCCACTTT
TRBV28	TRBJ2-5	once	TRBD1	CASREGDRSQETQYF	TGTGCCAGCAGAGAGGGGGACAGGTCACAAGAGACCCAGTACTTC
TRBV4-1	TRBJ1-1	-	TRBD1	CASSPWTGVITEAFF	TGCGCCAGCAGCCCTTGGACAGGGGTTATCACTGAAGCTTTCTTT
TRBV29-1	TRBJ1-1	once	-	CSVEGREENTEAFF	TGCAGCGTTGAGGGACGGGAGGAGAACACTGAAGCTTTCTTT
TRBV5-1	TRBJ2-7	few	-	CASSLSSGESYEQYF	TGCGCCAGCAGCTTGTCGTCAGGGGAGTCCTACGAGCAGTACTTC